A selection of T cell receptor beta chains follows, all from one sample in a study of T cells in Graves' hyperthyroidism and ophthalmopathy. MiXCR, run by TCRdb on the multiplex PCR reads, gives a single entry per CDR3 protein. The sample contains nearly 750,000 distinct CDR3 sequences, about a third of which appear only once. Input material: blood. These receptor sequences come from a woman aged 40-49 years with Graves' hyperthyroidism. The CDR3 runs from the conserved cysteine through the conserved F or W.

V gene	CDR3 protein
TRBV29-1	CSVDRAGGTDTQYF
TRBV5-6	CAWTGYGYTF
TRBV5-8	CASRAGLAGGETQYF
TRBV7-6	CASSPLQVGSYEQYF
TRBV10-3	CASRGQGASPLHF
TRBV12-3/TRBV12-4	CASSLGAGQYNSPLHF
TRBV7-9	CASSLAEGGEQYF
TRBV2	CASRQEPIEKLFF
TRBV19	CASRTGQTNTEAFF
TRBV28	CASRTRDRGENQPQHF
TRBV7-2	CASSYRDESYEQYF
TRBV4-3	CASSQELGDEYYGYTF
TRBV12-3/TRBV12-4	CASISTGSGNQPQHF
TRBV20-1	CSAPRDTEQYF
TRBV15	CATSSAGQGGNNQPQHF
TRBV6-5	CASSSGTSRGSPLHF